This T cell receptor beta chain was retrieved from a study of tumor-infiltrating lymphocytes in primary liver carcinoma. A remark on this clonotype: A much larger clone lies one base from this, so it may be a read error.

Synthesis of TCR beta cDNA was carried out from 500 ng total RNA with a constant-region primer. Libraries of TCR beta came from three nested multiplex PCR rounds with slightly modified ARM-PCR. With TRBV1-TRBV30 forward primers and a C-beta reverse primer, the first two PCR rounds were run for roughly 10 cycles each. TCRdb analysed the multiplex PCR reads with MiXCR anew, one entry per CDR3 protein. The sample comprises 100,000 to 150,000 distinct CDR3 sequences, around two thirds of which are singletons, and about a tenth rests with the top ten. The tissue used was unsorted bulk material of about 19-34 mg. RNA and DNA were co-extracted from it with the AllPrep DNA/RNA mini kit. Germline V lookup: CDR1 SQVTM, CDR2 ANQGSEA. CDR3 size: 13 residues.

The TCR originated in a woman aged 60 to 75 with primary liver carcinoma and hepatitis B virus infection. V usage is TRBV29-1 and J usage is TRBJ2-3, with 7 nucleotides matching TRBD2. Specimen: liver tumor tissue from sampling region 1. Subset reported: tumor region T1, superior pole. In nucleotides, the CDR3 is TGCAGCGTTGAACGTGGCGGGAGTGATACGCGGTATTTT. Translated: CSVERGGSDTRYF.